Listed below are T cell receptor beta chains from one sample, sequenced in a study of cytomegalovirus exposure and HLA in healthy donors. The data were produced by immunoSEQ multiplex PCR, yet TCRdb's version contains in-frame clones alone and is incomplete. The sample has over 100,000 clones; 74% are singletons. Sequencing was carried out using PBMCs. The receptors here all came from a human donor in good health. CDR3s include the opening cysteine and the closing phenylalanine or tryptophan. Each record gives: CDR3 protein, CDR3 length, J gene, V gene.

CASSLAGRDYEQYF	14	TRBJ2-7	TRBV5-6
CASSSRTGPEQYF	13	TRBJ2-7	TRBV5-1
CASSLEQGPNNEQFF	15	TRBJ2-1	TRBV7-9
CASSLGAGVAGEAEQFF	17	TRBJ2-1	TRBV5-1
CSVKNRGFTGELFF	14	TRBJ2-2	TRBV29-1
CASSDRGRSGANVLTF	16	TRBJ2-6	TRBV2
CASSTGEGSTDTQYF	15	TRBJ2-3	TRBV6-1
CASSLGGGTGELFF	14	TRBJ2-2	TRBV6-1
CASGGTTATNEKLFF	15	TRBJ1-4	TRBV2
CASSPSVGTSTDTQYF	16	TRBJ2-3	TRBV18
CASRADGLETEAFF	14	TRBJ1-1	TRBV2
CASSIATLGKAGDEQYF	17	TRBJ2-7	TRBV19
CASSRQAMISGANVLTF	17	TRBJ2-6	TRBV5-4
CASSLSTRQSLLLAQHF	17	TRBJ1-5	TRBV28
CASSVGGSGYTF	12	TRBJ1-2	TRBV9
CASRPWTGGTGELFF	15	TRBJ2-2	TRBV27
CASSVNREVLTPRNYGYTF	19	TRBJ1-2	TRBV6-4
CASTGTGINEQFF	13	TRBJ2-1	TRBV6-5
CASRYRETQYF	11	TRBJ2-5	TRBV5-6
CASSFLAEEKQYF	13	TRBJ2-3	TRBV5-6
CATTGAYEQYF	11	TRBJ2-7	TRBV28
CATSRATGTGYGYTF	15	TRBJ1-2	TRBV15
CASSPTGGGTEAFF	14	TRBJ1-1	TRBV6-5
CASSMDSLLYTGELFF	16	TRBJ2-2	TRBV19
CASSLGDRGDPGSDTQYF	18	TRBJ2-3	TRBV11-3
CASSQGGGGTDTQYF	15	TRBJ2-3	TRBV5-1
CASSLALSANYGYTF	15	TRBJ1-2	TRBV7-2
CASSRSYRESGETQYF	16	TRBJ2-5	TRBV4-1
CASGGRPLALSPRTQYF	17	TRBJ2-5	TRBV27
CASRTSGGFSSPKETQYF	18	TRBJ2-5	TRBV21-1
CATSRDRVTGNTIYF	15	TRBJ1-3	TRBV15
CASSPPRAHSYNEQFF	16	TRBJ2-1	TRBV18
CASSPLGQGQETQYF	15	TRBJ2-5	TRBV9
CSVEPGQGGEKLFF	14	TRBJ1-4	TRBV29-1
CASSADRGGNQPQHF	15	TRBJ1-5	TRBV5-4
CASSTGGVNGYTF	13	TRBJ1-2	TRBV4-1
CASSLAGTGGSSPQHF	16	TRBJ1-5	TRBV28
CASSAGTDNTGELFF	15	TRBJ2-2	TRBV6-1
CASSQGDSQPQHF	13	TRBJ1-5	TRBV4-2
CASSPTSSPWETQYF	15	TRBJ2-5	TRBV9
CASSLLPLSSYNEQFF	16	TRBJ2-1	TRBV27
CASSPGVFRGAGTGELFF	18	TRBJ2-2	TRBV4-2
CASSIRGNGELFF	13	TRBJ2-2	TRBV19
CASSQDVTGGSYNSPLHF	18	TRBJ1-6	TRBV4-2
CSVGEVGRGWPDTQYF	16	TRBJ2-3	TRBV29-1
CASRTGIYGYTF	12	TRBJ1-2	TRBV19
CASSPNPLAGVHEQFF	16	TRBJ2-1	TRBV7-9
CASSRTSGSTDTQYF	15	TRBJ2-3	TRBV7-2
CASSPATRWGNQPQHF	16	TRBJ1-5	TRBV4-1
CASSVLAGPSYEQYF	15	TRBJ2-7	TRBV9
CASSQESRTGTAYPPSLHF	19	TRBJ1-6	TRBV4-3
CASRRQEGNTIYF	13	TRBJ1-3	TRBV5-1
CASSFSSVQNEQFF	14	TRBJ2-1	TRBV7-9
CASSLEPLYEQYF	13	TRBJ2-7	TRBV5-1
CASSLALAGGKDTQYF	16	TRBJ2-3	TRBV5-1
CASSLGNRGQNYEQYF	16	TRBJ2-7	TRBV5-1
CASSLYPRGSHNEQFF	16	TRBJ2-1	TRBV5-5
CSVEVAGGPIAYRYF	15	TRBJ2-5	TRBV29-1
CASSIQGEIMNTEAFF	16	TRBJ1-1	TRBV19
CASSITGGGYEQYF	14	TRBJ2-7	TRBV19